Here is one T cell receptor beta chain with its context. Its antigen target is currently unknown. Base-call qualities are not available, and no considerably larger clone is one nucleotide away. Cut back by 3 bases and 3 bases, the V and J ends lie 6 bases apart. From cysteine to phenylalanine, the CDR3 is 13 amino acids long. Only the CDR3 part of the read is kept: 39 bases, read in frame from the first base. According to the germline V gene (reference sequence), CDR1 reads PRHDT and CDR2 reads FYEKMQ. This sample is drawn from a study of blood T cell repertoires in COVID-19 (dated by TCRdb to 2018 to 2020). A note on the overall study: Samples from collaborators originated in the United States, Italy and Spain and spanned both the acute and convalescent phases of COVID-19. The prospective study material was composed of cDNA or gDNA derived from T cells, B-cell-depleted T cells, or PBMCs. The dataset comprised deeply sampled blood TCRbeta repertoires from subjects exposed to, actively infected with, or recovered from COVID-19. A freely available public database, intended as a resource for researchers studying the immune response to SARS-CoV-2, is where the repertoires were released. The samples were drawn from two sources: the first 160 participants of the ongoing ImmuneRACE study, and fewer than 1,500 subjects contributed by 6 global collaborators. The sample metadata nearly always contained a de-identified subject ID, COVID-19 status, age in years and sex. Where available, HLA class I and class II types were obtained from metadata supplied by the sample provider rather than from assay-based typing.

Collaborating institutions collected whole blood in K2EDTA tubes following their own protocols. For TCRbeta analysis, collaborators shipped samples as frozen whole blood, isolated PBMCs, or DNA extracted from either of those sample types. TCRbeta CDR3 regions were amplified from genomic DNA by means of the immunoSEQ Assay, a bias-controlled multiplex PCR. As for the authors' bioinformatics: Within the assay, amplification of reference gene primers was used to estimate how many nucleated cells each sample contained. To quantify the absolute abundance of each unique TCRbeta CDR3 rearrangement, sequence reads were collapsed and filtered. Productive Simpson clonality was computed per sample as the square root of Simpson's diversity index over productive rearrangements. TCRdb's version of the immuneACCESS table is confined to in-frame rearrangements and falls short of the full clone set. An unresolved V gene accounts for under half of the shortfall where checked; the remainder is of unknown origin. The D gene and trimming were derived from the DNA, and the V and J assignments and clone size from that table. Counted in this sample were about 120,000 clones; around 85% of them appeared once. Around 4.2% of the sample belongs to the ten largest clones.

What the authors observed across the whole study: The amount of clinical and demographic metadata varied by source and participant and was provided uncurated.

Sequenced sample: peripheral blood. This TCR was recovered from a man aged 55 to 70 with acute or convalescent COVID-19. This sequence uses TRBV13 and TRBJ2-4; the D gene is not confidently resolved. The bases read TGTGCCAGCAGCTTTGTGAGCAAAAACATTCAGTACTTC. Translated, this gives CASSFVSKNIQYF.